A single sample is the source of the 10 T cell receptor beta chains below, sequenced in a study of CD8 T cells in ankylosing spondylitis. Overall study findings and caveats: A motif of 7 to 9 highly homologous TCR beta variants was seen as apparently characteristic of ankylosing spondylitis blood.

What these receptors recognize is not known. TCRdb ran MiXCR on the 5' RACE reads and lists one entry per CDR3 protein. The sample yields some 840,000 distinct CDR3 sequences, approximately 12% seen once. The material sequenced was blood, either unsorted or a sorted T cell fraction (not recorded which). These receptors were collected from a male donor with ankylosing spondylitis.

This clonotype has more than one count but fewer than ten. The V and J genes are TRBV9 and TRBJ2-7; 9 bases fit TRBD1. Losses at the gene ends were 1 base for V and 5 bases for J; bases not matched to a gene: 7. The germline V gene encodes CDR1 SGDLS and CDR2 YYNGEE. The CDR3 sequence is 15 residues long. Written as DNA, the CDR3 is TGTGCCAGCAGCGTAAAGACAGGGGGTTTCGACGAGCAGTACTTC. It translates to CASSVKTGGFDEQYF. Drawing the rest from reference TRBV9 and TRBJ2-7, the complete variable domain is DSGVTQTPKHLITATGQRVTLRCSPRSGDLSVYWYQQSLDQGLQFLIQYYNGEERAKGNILERFSAQQFPDLHSELNLSSLELGDSALYFCASSVKTGGFDEQYFGPGTRLTVT.

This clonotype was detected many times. For the CDR3, the DNA is TGTGCCAGCAGACTTACCCCGGGACAGGGGGAGGCTGAAGCTTTCTTT. It yields the protein CASRLTPGQGEAEAFF. This sequence joins TRBV12-3 or TRBV12-4 and TRBJ1-1, with 11 bases fitting TRBD1. V lost 6 bases, J lost 6 bases, and 12 bases stayed unmatched. This CDR3 region has 16 residues.

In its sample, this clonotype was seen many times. CDR3 in amino acids: CASNTPRSGANVLTF. Here the CDR3 DNA reads TGTGCCAGCAACACCCCACGCTCTGGGGCCAACGTCCTGACTTTC. This chain uses TRBV6-1 with TRBJ2-6; D call uncertain. Germline CDR1 and CDR2: MNHNS and SASEGT. The V gene lost 7 bases and the J gene lost 0 bases, with 10 bases spanning the gap. The CDR3 is 15 residues long.

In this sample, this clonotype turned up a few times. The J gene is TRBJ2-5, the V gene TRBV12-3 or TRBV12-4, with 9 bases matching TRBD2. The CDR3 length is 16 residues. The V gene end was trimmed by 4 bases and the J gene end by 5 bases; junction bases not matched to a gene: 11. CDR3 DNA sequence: TGTGCCAGCAGTTCCGGGGGTAGCGGGAGATCTGAGACCCAGTACTTC. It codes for CASSSGGSGRSETQYF.

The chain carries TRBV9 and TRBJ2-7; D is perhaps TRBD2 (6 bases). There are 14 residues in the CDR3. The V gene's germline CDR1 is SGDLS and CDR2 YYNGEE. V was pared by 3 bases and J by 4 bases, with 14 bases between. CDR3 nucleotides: TGTGCCAGCAGCGGGGAGGTCGGAGGGTACGAGCAGTACTTC. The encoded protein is CASSGEVGGYEQYF.

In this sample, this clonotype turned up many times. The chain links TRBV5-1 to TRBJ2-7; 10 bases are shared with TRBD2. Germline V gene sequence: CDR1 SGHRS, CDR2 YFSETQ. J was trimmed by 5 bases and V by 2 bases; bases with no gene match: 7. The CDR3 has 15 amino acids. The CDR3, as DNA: TGCGCCAGCAGCTTTGGCCTAGCGGGAGAGAACGAGCAGTACTTC. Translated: CASSFGLAGENEQYF.

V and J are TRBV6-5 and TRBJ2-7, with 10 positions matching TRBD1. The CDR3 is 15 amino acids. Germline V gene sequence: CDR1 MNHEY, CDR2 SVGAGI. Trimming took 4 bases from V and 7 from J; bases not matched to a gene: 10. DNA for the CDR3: TGTGCCAGCAGTTTCGCTCGGGACAGGGGATTGGAGCAGTACTTC. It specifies CASSFARDRGLEQYF.

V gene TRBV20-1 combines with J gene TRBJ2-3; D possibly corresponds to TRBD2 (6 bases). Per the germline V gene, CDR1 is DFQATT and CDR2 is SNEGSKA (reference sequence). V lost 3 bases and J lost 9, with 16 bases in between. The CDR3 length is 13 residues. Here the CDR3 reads CSASPRGAWTQYF. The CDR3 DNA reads TGCAGTGCTAGCCCGCGGGGCGCGTGGACGCAGTATTTT.

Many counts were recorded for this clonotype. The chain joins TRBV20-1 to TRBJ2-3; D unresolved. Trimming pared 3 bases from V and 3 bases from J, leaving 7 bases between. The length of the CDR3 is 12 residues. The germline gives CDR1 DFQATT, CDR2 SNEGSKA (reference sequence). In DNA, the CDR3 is TGCAGTGCTAGTACAGTGACAGATACGCAGTATTTT. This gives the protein CSASTVTDTQYF.

CDR3: CATSDFVGASRRSTDTQYF. CDR3 DNA sequence: TGTGCCACCAGTGATTTTGTCGGGGCTAGCCGGAGGAGCACAGATACGCAGTATTTT. The chain combines TRBV24-1 with TRBJ2-3, with D perhaps TRBD1 or TRBD2 (5 bases each). Germline V CDR1 and CDR2: KGHDR, SFDVKD. V was clipped by 1 base and J by 0 bases, with 19 bases between them. This CDR3 has 19 residues.